The clone carrying this T cell receptor (beta chain) was observed a few times. As yet, its antigen is unknown. Both iRepertoire HTBI primers and Arm-PCR of CDR3 regions were used to build the TCR beta libraries. TCRdb recomputed calls from the multiplex PCR reads with MiXCR, one row per CDR3 protein. The top ten clones hold 7% to 10% of a sample with approximately 470,000 distinct CDR3 sequences, 20% of them seen once. Germline assignment: CDR1 MRHNA and CDR2 SNTAGT. The V gene lost 2 bases and the J gene lost 7 bases, with 14 bases spanning the gap. The CDR3 totals 15 residues. This entry is derived from a study of regulatory T cells in long-lasting Graves disease. Overall study findings and caveats: Not thyroid tissue but only peripheral blood was studied.

Time point meaning: persistent/refractory GD, antithyroid drugs over 5 years with positive TRAb. PBMC RNA served as the TCR library source. The chain links TRBV6-4 to TRBJ2-2, with D possibly matching TRBD2 (6 bases). The clonotype comes from a female donor with Graves disease. Specimen: peripheral blood mononuclear cells (PBMCs), collected when the disease was refractory, from a patient treated with antithyroid drugs. The CDR3 loop reads CASSDVPGGNGELFF. The CDR3 DNA follows: TGTGCCAGCAGTGACGTTCCCGGGGGAAACGGGGAGCTGTTTTTT.